What follows is one TCR beta chain and its context. What it recognizes is unknown. Germline CDR1 SGHTA, CDR2 FQGTGA. The CDR3 has 14 residues. J gave up 3 bases and V 7 bases, and 4 bases lay outside the gene matches. The data belong to a study of T-cell memory formation after mild COVID-19. Study-wide results and caveats: Day 37-peaking second-wave clones had unconfirmed SARS-CoV-2 specificity.

TCR alpha and TCR beta cDNA libraries carrying sample barcodes and UMIs were produced by 5'RACE using constant-segment primers. TCRdb used MiXCR to reprocess the 5' RACE reads, holding one entry per CDR3 protein. The sample lists hundreds of thousands of distinct CDR3 sequences, roughly 14% occurring once. This TCR came from an adult woman who had mild COVID-19 (a few samples of this study predate the infection). Cell type and time point are not known. The chain is built from TRBV7-3 and TRBJ2-1, with 9 nucleotides matching TRBD1. Sequencing was performed on PBMCs or a T cell subset sorted from them (not recorded which). In nucleotides, the CDR3 is TGTGCCAGCAAGGAGACAGGGGGCTACAATGAGCAGTTCTTC. Translation: CASKETGGYNEQFF.